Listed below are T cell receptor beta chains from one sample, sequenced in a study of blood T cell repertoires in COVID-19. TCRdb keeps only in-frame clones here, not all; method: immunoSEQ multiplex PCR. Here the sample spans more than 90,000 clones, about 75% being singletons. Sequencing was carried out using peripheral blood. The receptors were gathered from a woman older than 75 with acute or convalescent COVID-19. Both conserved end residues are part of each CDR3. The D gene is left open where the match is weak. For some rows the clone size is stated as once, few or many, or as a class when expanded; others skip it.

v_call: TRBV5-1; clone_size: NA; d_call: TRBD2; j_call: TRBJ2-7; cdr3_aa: CASSLGSGGEQYF; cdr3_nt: TGCGCCAGCAGCTTGGGGTCGGGGGGCGAGCAGTACTTC
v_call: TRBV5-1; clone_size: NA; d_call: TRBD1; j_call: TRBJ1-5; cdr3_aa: CASKGAEDQPQHF; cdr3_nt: TGCGCCAGCAAGGGGGCGGAGGATCAGCCCCAGCATTTT
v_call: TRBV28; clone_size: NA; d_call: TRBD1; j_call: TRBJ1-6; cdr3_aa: CASRPGDRDRSSPLHF; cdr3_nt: TGTGCCAGCCGTCCGGGGGACAGGGACCGCTCTTCACCCCTCCACTTT
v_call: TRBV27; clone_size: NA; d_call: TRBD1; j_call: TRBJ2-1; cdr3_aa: CASTRDSQSYNEQFF; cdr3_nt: TGTGCCAGTACCCGGGACAGTCAATCCTACAATGAGCAGTTCTTC
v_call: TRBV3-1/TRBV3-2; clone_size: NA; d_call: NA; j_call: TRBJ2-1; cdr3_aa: CASSRGGQTYNEQFF; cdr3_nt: TGTGCCAGCAGCCGGGGGGGCCAGACCTACAATGAGCAGTTCTTC
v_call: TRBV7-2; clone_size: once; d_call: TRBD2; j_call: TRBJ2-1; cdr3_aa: CASGKAGAVGEQFF; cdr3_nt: TGTGCCAGTGGGAAAGCGGGAGCGGTAGGTGAGCAGTTCTTC
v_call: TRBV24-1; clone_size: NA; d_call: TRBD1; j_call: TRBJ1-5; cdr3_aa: CATADRVNQPQHF; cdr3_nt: TGTGCCACCGCGGACAGGGTGAATCAGCCCCAGCATTTT
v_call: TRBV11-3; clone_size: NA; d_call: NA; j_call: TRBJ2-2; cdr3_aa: CASSPSTSRTTGELFF; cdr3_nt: TGTGCCAGCAGCCCCTCGACATCCCGGACTACCGGGGAGCTGTTTTTT
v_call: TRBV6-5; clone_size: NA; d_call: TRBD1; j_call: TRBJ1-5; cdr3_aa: CASSIDRGREQPQHF; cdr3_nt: TGTGCCAGCAGTATCGACAGGGGGCGAGAGCAGCCCCAGCATTTT
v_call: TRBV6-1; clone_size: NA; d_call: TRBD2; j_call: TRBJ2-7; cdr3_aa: CASSEAGDYSYEQYF; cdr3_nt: TGTGCCAGCAGTGAAGCTGGGGACTACTCCTACGAGCAGTACTTC
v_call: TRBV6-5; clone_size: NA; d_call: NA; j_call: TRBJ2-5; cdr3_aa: CASRQLTVGSETQYF; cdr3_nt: TGTGCCAGCCGTCAGTTGACAGTTGGGTCAGAGACCCAGTACTTC
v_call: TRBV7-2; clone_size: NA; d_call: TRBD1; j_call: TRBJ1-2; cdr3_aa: CASSLATGGSYGYTF; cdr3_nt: TGTGCCAGCAGCTTAGCCACAGGGGGGAGCTATGGCTACACCTTC
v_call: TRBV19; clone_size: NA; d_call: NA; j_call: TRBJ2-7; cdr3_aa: CASSIGGTVSYEQYF; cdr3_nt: TGTGCCAGTAGTATTGGGGGGACGGTCTCCTACGAGCAGTACTTC
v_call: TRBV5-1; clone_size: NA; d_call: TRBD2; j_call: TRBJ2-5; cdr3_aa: CASRASSLAGAPGETQYF; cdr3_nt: TGCGCCAGCAGGGCCTCGTCACTAGCGGGAGCTCCGGGAGAGACCCAGTACTTC
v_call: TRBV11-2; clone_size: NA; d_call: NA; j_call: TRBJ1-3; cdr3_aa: CASSLDGIRAAGVRDTIYF; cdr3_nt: TGTGCCAGCAGCTTAGATGGTATTCGCGCCGCGGGGGTTAGAGACACCATATATTTT
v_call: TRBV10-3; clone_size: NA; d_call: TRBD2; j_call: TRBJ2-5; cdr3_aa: CAISDPGLAGEETQYF; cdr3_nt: TGTGCCATCAGTGACCCTGGACTAGCGGGGGAGGAGACCCAGTACTTC
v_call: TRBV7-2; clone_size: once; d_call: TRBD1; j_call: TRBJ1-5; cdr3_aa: CASSLGGGGGNQPQHF; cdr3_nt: TGTGCCAGCAGCTTAGGAGGAGGGGGCGGCAATCAGCCCCAGCATTTT
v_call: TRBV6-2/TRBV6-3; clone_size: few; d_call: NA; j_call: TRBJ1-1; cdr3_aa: CASSTVRGPEAFF; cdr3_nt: TGTGCCAGCAGCACGGTTAGGGGCCCTGAAGCTTTCTTT
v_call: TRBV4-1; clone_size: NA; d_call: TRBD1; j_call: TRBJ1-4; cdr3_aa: CASSQRDREGEKLFF; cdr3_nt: TGCGCCAGCAGCCAACGGGACAGGGAAGGGGAAAAACTGTTTTTT
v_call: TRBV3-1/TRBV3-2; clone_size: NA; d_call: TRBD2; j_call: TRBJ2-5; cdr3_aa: CASRPGRGGLETQYF; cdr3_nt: TGTGCCAGCAGGCCCGGGCGGGGGGGCCTGGAGACCCAGTACTTC
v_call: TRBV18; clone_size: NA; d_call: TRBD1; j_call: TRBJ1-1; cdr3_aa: CASSPGQGTMNTEAFF; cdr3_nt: TGTGCCAGCTCACCTGGACAGGGGACAATGAACACTGAAGCTTTCTTT
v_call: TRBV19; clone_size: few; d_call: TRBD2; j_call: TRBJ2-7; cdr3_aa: CASSRLAGGLAYEQYF; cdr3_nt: TGTGCCAGTAGTAGACTAGCGGGGGGGCTGGCCTACGAGCAGTACTTC
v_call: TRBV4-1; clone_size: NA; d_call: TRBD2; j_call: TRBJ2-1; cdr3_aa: CASSQRGGDDSYNEQFF; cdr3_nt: TGCGCCAGCAGCCAACGCGGGGGGGACGACTCCTACAATGAGCAGTTCTTC
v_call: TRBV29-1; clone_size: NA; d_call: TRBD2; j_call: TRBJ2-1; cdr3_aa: CSVEQMGGDEQFF; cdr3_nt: TGCAGCGTTGAACAGATGGGGGGGGATGAGCAGTTCTTC
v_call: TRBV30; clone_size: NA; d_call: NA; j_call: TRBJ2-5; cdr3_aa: CAWSGSGETQYF; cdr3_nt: TGTGCCTGGAGTGGCTCGGGGGAGACCCAGTACTTC
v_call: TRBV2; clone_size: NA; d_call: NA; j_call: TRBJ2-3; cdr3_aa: CASRDGMAGYTDTQYF; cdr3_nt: TGTGCCAGCCGGGATGGGATGGCGGGGTACACAGATACGCAGTATTTT
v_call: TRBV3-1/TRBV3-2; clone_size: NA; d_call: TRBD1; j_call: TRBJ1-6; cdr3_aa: CASSLGTAYNSPLHF; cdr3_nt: TGTGCCAGCAGCCTCGGGACAGCTTATAATTCACCCCTCCACTTT
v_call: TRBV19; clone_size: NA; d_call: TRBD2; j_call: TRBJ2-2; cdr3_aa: CATTGLQSTGELFF; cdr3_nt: TGTGCCACCACGGGACTACAGAGCACCGGGGAGCTGTTTTTT
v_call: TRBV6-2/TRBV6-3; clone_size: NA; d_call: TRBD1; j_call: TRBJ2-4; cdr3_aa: CASSYPWTGLAKNIQYF; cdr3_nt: TGTGCCAGCAGTTACCCCTGGACAGGTCTTGCCAAAAACATTCAGTACTTC
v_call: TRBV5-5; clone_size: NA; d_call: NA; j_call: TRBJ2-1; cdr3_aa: CASSSGLSSYNEQFF; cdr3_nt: TGTGCCAGCAGCTCGGGACTTAGCTCCTACAATGAGCAGTTCTTC
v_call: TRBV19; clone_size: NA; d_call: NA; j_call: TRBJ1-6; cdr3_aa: CASSFPGRNSPLHF; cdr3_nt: TGTGCCAGTAGTTTTCCAGGGCGGAATTCACCCCTCCACTTT
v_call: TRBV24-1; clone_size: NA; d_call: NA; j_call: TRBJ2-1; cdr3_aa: CATSDGSRVQFF; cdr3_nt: TGTGCCACCAGTGATGGATCCAGGGTGCAGTTCTTC
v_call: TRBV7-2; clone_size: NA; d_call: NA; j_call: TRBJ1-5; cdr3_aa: CASSYNNQPQHF; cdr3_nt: TGTGCCAGCAGCTACAACAATCAGCCCCAGCATTTT
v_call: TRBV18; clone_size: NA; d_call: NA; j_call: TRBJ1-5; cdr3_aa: CASSPYLNQPQHF; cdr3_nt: TGTGCCAGCTCCCCTTATCTAAATCAGCCCCAGCATTTT
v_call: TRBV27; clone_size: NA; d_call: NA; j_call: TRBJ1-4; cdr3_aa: CASSLHRNFNEKLFF; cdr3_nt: TGTGCCAGCAGTTTACACAGAAATTTTAATGAAAAACTGTTTTTT
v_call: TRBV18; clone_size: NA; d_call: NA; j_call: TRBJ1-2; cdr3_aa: CASSPRVEGTGYTF; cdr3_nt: TGTGCCAGCTCACCCCGAGTGGAGGGCACTGGCTACACCTTC
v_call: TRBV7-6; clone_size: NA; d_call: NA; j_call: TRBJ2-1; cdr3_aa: CASSLAPSDYNEQFF; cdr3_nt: TGTGCCAGCAGCTTAGCGCCTAGCGACTACAATGAGCAGTTCTTC
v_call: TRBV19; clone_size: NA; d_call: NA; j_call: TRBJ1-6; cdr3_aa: CASSIVGGISRNSPLHF; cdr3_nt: TGTGCCAGTAGTATCGTTGGGGGGATCTCGAGAAATTCACCCCTCCACTTT
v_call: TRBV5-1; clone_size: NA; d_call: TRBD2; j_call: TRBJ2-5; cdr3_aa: CASKGIAGDETQYF; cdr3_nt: TGCGCCAGCAAGGGGATAGCGGGAGACGAGACCCAGTACTTC
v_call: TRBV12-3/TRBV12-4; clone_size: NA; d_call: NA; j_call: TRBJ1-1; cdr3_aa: CASSDWAGTEAFF; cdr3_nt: TGTGCCAGCAGTGATTGGGCGGGCACTGAAGCTTTCTTT